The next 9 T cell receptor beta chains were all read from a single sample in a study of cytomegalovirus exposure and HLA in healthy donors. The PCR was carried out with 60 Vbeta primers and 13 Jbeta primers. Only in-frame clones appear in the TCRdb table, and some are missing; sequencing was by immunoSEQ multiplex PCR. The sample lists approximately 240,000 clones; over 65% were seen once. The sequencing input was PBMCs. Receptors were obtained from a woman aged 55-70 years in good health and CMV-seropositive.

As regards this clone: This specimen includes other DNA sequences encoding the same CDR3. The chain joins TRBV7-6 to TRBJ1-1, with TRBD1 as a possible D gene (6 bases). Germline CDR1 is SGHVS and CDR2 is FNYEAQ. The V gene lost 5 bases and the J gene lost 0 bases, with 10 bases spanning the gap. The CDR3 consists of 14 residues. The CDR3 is CASSRDRMNTEAFF. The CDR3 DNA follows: TGTGCCAGCAGCAGAGACAGGATGAACACTGAAGCTTTCTTT.

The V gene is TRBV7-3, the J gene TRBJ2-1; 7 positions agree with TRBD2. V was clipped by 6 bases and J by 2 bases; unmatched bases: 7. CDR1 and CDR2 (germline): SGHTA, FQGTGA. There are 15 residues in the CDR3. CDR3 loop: CASRGTAGTYNEQFF. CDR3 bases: TGTGCCAGCAGGGGAACAGCGGGGACCTACAATGAGCAGTTCTTC.

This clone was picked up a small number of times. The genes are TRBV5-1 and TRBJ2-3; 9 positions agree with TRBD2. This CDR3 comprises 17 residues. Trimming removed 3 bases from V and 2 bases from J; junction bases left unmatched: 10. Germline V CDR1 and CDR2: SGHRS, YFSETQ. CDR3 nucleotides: TGCGCCAGCAGCTATGATCCGAAGCGGGGGGACACAGATACGCAGTATTTT. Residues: CASSYDPKRGDTDTQYF.

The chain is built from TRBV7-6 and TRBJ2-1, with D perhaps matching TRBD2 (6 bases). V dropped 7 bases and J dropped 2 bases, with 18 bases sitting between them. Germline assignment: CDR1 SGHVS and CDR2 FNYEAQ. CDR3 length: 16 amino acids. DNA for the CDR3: TGTGCCAGCACCAGAAAGGGTGGCGGGACCTACAATGAGCAGTTCTTC. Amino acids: CASTRKGGGTYNEQFF. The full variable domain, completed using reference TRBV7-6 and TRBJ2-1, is GAGVSQSPRYKVTKRGQDVALRCDPISGHVSLYWYRQALGQGPEFLTYFNYEAQQDKSGLPNDRFSAERPEGSISTLTIQRTEQRDSAMYRCASTRKGGGTYNEQFFGPGTRLTVL.

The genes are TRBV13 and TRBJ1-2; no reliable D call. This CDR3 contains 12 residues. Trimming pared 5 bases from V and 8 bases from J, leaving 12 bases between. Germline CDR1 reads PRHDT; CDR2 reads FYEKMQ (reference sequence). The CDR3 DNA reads TGTGCCAGCAGCCATTCACCGCGGGGCTACACCTTC. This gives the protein CASSHSPRGYTF.

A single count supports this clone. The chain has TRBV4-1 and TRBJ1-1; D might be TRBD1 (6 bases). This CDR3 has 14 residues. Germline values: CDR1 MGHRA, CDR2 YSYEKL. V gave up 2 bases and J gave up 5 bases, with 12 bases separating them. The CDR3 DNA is TGCGCCAGCAGCCAAAACCACAGGGATACTGAAGCTTTCTTT. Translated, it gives CASSQNHRDTEAFF.

CDR3 nucleotide sequence: TGCGCCAGCAGCGTCGGGTATGGCTACACCTTC. It codes for CASSVGYGYTF. The chain links TRBV5-1 to TRBJ1-2; D gene unclear. Trimming stripped 4 bases from V and 5 bases from J, with 6 bases between. Germline CDR1 is SGHRS and CDR2 is YFSETQ. The CDR3 extends over 11 amino acids.

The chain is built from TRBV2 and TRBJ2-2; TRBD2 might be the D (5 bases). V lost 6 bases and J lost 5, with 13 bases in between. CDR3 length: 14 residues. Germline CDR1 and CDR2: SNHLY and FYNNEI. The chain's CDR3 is CASRGLGGTGELFF. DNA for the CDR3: TGTGCCAGCAGAGGACTTGGCGGGACCGGGGAGCTGTTTTTT.

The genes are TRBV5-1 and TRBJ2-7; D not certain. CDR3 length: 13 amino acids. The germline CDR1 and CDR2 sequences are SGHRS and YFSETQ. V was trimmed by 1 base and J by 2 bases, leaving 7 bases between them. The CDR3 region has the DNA TGCGCCAGCAGCTTGCAAACTACCTACGAGCAGTACTTC. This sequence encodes CASSLQTTYEQYF.